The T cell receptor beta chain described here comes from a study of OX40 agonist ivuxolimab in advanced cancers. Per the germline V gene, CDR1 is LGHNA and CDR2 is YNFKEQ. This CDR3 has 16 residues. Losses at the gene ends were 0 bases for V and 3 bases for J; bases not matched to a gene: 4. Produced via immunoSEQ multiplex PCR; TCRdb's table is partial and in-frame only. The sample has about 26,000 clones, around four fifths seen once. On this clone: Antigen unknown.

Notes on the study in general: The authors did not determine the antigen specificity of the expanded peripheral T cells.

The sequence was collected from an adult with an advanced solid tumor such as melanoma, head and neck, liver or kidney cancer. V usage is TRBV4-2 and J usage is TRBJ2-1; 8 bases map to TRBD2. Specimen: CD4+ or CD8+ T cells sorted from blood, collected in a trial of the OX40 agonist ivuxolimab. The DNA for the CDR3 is TGTGCCAGCAGCCAAGATTCAACTAGCGGCTACAATGAGCAGTTCTTC. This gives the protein CASSQDSTSGYNEQFF.